This TCR beta chain was recorded in a study of blood T cell repertoires in COVID-19. Study-level information: Spain, Italy and the United States supplied samples that represented acute and convalescent COVID-19. Sources were T cells, B-cell-depleted T cells, or PBMCs; the material itself was cDNA or gDNA.

Assay used: immunoSEQ multiplex PCR; TCRdb lists only in-frame clones, some missing. Among approximately 80,000 clones listed, about 73% were seen once. This clone was seen a handful of times. Trimming stripped 0 bases from V and 4 bases from J, with 16 bases between. The CDR3 is 16 amino acids. Germline assignment: CDR1 LGHDT and CDR2 YNNKEL (reference sequence). The sample was peripheral blood. This receptor was obtained from a man between 50 and 59 years old with active or convalescent COVID-19. This chain joins TRBV3-1 (or the pseudogene TRBV3-2) and TRBJ2-7; D uncertain. CDR3 loop: CASSQENSVLPYEQYF. Here the CDR3 DNA reads TGTGCCAGCAGCCAAGAGAATTCAGTCCTCCCGTACGAGCAGTACTTC.